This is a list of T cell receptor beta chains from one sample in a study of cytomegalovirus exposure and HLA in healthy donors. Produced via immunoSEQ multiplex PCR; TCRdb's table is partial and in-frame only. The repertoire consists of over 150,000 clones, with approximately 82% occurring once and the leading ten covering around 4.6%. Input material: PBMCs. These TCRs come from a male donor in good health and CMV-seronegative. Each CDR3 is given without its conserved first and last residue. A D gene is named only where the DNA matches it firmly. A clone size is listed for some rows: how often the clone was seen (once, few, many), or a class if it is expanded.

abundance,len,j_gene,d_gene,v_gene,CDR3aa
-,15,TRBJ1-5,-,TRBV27,ASSLFGGGGSHQPQH
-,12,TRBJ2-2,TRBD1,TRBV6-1,ASYKTGATGELF
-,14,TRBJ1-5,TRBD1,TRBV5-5,ASSLEHTGGSQPQH
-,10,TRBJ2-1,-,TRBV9,ASSVRYNEQF
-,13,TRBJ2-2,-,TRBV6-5,ASSLHSANTGELF
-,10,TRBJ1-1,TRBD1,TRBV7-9,ASQGGNTEAF
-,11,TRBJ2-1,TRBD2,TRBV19,ATRLAGFDEQF
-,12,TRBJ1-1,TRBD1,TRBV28,ASRGGTAGTEAF
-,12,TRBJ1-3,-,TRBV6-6,ASSYSAEGNTIY
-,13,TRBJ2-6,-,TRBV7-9,ASSPGQSGANVLT
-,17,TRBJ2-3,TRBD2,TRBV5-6,ASSGGLAGVILSTDTQY
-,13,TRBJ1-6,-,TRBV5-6,ASSLFVNYNSPLH
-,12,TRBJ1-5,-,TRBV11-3,ASSPRQVLLPQH
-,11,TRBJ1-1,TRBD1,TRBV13,ASSGTGDTEAF
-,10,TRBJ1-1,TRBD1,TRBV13,ASGRGYTEAF
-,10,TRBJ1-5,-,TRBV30,AWTTGNQPQH
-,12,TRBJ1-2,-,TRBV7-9,ASSQGRANYGYT
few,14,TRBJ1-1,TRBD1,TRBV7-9,ASSSPGGKVNTEAF
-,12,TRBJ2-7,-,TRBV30,AWSVTGPPGEQY
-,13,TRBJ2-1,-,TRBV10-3,AISESPSGYNEQF
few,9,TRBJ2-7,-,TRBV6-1,ASSEFNEQY
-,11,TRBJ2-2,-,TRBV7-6,ASSLGAAGELF
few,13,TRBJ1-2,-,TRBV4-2,ASSQDSYRDYGYT
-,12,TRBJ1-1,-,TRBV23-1,ASSPSGRDREAF
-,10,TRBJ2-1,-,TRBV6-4,ASQSDYNEQF
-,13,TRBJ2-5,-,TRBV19,ASAHPGVKGETQY
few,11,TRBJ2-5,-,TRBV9,ASSVAILETQY
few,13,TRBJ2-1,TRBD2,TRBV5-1,ASSLGAGGYNEQF
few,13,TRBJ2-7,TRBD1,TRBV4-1,ASSQANRGRNEQY
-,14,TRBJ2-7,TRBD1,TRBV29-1,SVAFRQGPLLGEQY
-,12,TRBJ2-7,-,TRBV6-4,ASSDSRLAAAQY
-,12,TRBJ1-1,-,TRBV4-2,ASSAQRMNTEAF
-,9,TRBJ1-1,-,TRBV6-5,ASSSIYEAF
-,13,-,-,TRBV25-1,ASSEGRTSRAEQY
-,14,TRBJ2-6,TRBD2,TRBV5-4,ASSTSGSSGANVLT
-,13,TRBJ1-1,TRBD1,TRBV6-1,ASSEPGQGGTEAF
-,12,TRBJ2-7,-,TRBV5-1,ASSPDILSYEQY
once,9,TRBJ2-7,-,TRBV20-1,SIERSYVQY
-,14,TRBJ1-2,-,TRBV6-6,ASSYPDKSFNYGYT
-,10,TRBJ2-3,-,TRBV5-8,ASSERTDTQY
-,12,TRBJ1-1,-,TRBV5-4,ASSPLQGSTEAF
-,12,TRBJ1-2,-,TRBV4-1,ASSQVGGLDGYT
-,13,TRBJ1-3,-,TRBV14,ASSQDGRVGNTIY
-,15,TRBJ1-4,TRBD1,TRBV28,ASRPQGFGATNEKLF
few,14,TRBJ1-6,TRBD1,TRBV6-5,ASSYSRQGLGSPLH
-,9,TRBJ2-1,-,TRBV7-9,ASRLIDEQF
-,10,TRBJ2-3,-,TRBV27,ASSLGGDTQY
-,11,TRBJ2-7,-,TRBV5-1,ASSSVQPAEQY
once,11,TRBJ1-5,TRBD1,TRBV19,ASSKDRDQPQH
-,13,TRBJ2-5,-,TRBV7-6,ASSLASGFQETQY
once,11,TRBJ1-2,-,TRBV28,ASSEQGSHGYT
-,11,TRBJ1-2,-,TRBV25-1,ASSDPGPYGYT
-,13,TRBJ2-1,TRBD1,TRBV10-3,AISPRQGVNNEQF
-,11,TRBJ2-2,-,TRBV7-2,ASSQEITGELF